This entry concerns a single T cell receptor (beta chain). Antigen unknown. These data come from a study of Ad26.COV2.S vaccination and SARS-CoV-2 variants. About the study: Among those in the COV1001 Ad26.COV2.S trial arm was the donor. Recipients of Ad26.COV2.S got it intramuscularly, once or twice 56 days apart.

General study results and limits: Substantial breadth in spike-specific CD8+ and CD4+ T cell responses was reportedly seen after vaccination.

Per the germline V gene, CDR1 is MNHEY and CDR2 is SMNVEV (reference sequence). This CDR3 spans 14 amino acids. V lost 5 bases to trimming and J lost 7 bases; unmatched junction nucleotides: 7. Treatment of the sample: some 20 received Ad26.COV2.S at low or high dose, single or two shots; about 5 received placebo; per-sample allocation not given. Sampling occurred on day 63 after the first vaccine or placebo injection. Donation was by an adult aged 18-55 years who was in Boston. Sequenced by immunoSEQ multiplex PCR; TCRdb stores in-frame clones only, minus some. The sample holds about 680,000 clones, roughly 90% seen once.

This clonotype originated in a person between 18 and 65 years old who received the Ad26.COV2.S COVID-19 vaccine or a placebo. The sample here was peripheral blood, taken in a trial of Ad26.COV2.S vaccine versus placebo. V gene TRBV27 combines with J gene TRBJ1-5; 8 nucleotides line up with TRBD1. CDR3 region: CASSHGQGRQPQHF. As DNA, the CDR3 is TGTGCCAGCAGTCATGGACAGGGTCGGCAGCCCCAGCATTTT.